This entry is about one TCR beta chain. The entry originates in a study of blood T cell repertoires in COVID-19. Study-level background: Sample material is recorded as cDNA or gDNA derived from T cells, B-cell-depleted T cells, or PBMCs.

In the authors' methods: Amplifying reference gene primers gave estimates of nucleated cell counts. Assay: immunoSEQ multiplex PCR; the TCRdb copy retains only in-frame clones and omits some. V and J calls and clone size are as listed in that table; D and trimming were resolved from the DNA. This table has approximately 89,000 clones, 70% to 90% appearing once. The V segment lost 4 bases and the J segment 3 bases; nucleotides outside the gene matches: 1. CDR1 is KGHDR and CDR2 is SFDVKD in the germline V gene. This CDR3 is built from 14 residues. This TCR derives from a woman in her sixties or seventies with active or convalescent COVID-19. The specimen sequenced was peripheral blood. The chain uses TRBV24-1 and TRBJ2-2, with TRBD2 identical over 7 bases. The DNA for the CDR3 is TGTGCCACCAGTGAGGCGGGGGACACCGGGGAGCTGTTTTTT. Translating gives CATSEAGDTGELFF.